Sequencing of this T cell receptor beta chain was carried out in a study of shared clonotypes between healthy human individuals. Study-level information: The cohort had a couple of women and three men, ages 18 to 49.

TCRdb's copy holds only in-frame clones and misses some; the assay was immunoSEQ multiplex PCR. The sample lists a few million clones; 85% to 95% were seen once. The receptor's source is a man between 18 and 29 years old in good health. Some clones in this sample may be carry-over from other donors' samples. Sequencing was carried out using naive CD4+ T cells from PBMCs. As for subset: CD45RA+ positively selected.

The CDR3 loop reads CASVLPRPGANQPQHF. CDR3 in DNA: TGTGCCAGCGTTCTACCTCGCCCGGGGGCTAATCAGCCCCAGCATTTT. The chain couples TRBV7-6 to TRBJ1-5, with D tentatively TRBD1 (6 bases). Per germline, CDR1 SGHVS and CDR2 FNYEAQ. CDR3 length: 16 residues. V shed 8 bases and J shed 4 bases, with 21 bases lying between them.